The rows below give T cell receptor beta chains drawn from one sample of a study of T cell responses to AZD1222 COVID-19 vaccine. TCRdb's table, derived via immunoSEQ multiplex PCR, lists solely in-frame clones and lacks some. This sample yields fewer than 200,000 clones, of which about 90% are seen a single time; roughly 12% belongs to the top ten. The sequenced sample was peripheral blood, obtained 28 days after the second AZD1222 dose. The origin of the receptors is an adult who received the AZD1222 COVID-19 vaccine. CDR3s include the opening cysteine and the closing phenylalanine or tryptophan. A D gene is named only where the DNA matches it firmly. Some rows mark clone size as missing; the rest say once, few, many or name a class of expanded clone.

TGTGCCAGCTCACCGGCCGCTAGCGGGGGATCATCCGGGGAGCTGTTTTTT,CASSPAASGGSSGELFF,17,TRBD2,.,TRBJ2-2,TRBV18
TGTGCCAGCAGCTTGGAGGGAGCAGGGCCAGAAAAGGAGACCCAGTACTTC,CASSLEGAGPEKETQYF,17,.,.,TRBJ2-5,TRBV5-6
TGTGCCAGCAGCACCGGACAGCCCTATGGCTACACCTTC,CASSTGQPYGYTF,13,.,.,TRBJ1-2,TRBV6-2/TRBV6-3
TGTGCCAGCAGCTTTGGCGGGGGGGGCACAGATACGCAGTATTTT,CASSFGGGGTDTQYF,15,TRBD2,once,TRBJ2-3,TRBV7-3
TGTGCCAGCTCACCACCGGCTAGCGGGGGGCCCGGGGAGCTGTTTTTT,CASSPPASGGPGELFF,16,TRBD2,.,TRBJ2-2,TRBV18
TGTGCCAGCTCACCGAGACGAGGAATAGACAGACCAAGTATCGAAAAACTGTTTTTT,CASSPRRGIDRPSIEKLFF,19,.,.,TRBJ1-4,TRBV18
TGTGCCACCAGCAGTGGGGACAGGGGCGGGGAATACGAGCAGTACTTC,CATSSGDRGGEYEQYF,16,TRBD1,many,TRBJ2-7,TRBV15
TGTGCCAGCAGCTTCGGGGAGGCAACTAATGAAAAACTGTTTTTT,CASSFGEATNEKLFF,15,.,.,TRBJ1-4,TRBV7-9
TGTGCCAGCAGTGAGTACAGCGCCGACGAGCAGTACTTC,CASSEYSADEQYF,13,.,.,TRBJ2-7,TRBV6-1
TGTGCCAGCATATCTGAGTACTCTGGAAACACCATATATTTT,CASISEYSGNTIYF,14,.,once,TRBJ1-3,TRBV6-5
TGTGCCAGCAGTGATGGGGGGGCGCTGGATGAAAAACTGTTTTTT,CASSDGGALDEKLFF,15,.,once,TRBJ1-4,TRBV2
TGTGCCAGCAGCTCCCAGGGGGGGGGTGCGGCAGATACGCAGTATTTT,CASSSQGGGAADTQYF,16,.,.,TRBJ2-3,TRBV7-2
TGTGCCAGCAGCTTAGTACAAGGACCCGACGCCAATCAGCCCCAGCATTTT,CASSLVQGPDANQPQHF,17,.,once,TRBJ1-5,TRBV7-9
TGTGCCAGCAGCGTTGGCGGGACAAGAAATCAGCCCCAGCATTTT,CASSVGGTRNQPQHF,15,.,.,TRBJ1-5,TRBV11-2
TGTGCCAGCAGCCCATCCCACTGGGGGCCCCAGCATTTT,CASSPSHWGPQHF,13,.,.,TRBJ1-5,TRBV14
TGTGCCAGCAGCTTAGCTTTCCAGCGGGTGAACACCGGGGAGCTGTTTTTT,CASSLAFQRVNTGELFF,17,.,.,TRBJ2-2,TRBV7-8
TGTGCCAGCAGCCAAGCAGGGGTGAACTACGAGCAGTACTTC,CASSQAGVNYEQYF,14,.,.,TRBJ2-7,TRBV7-2
TGTGCCAGCAGCTTAGCGGCGGGGGTGAGGGGCGGCTACACCTTC,CASSLAAGVRGGYTF,15,.,.,TRBJ1-2,TRBV7-2
TGTGCCAGCAGTTCACCGGGACAGGGGGCTACTAACTATGGCTACACCTTC,CASSSPGQGATNYGYTF,17,TRBD1,.,TRBJ1-2,TRBV28
TGTGCCAGCAGCGAGCGGAGGGAAATTCTCAACACCGGGGAGCTGTTTTTT,CASSERREILNTGELFF,17,.,.,TRBJ2-2,TRBV3-1/TRBV3-2
TGTGCCAGCCCCCCAGGGCATTGGCGGGGTTTATCCTACGAGCAGTACTTC,CASPPGHWRGLSYEQYF,17,.,.,TRBJ2-7,TRBV27
TGTGCCAGCAGGTTGTACGGACAGGGGGCGTCCGAGCAGTACTTC,CASRLYGQGASEQYF,15,TRBD1,.,TRBJ2-7,TRBV2
TGTGCCAGCAGAGAACAGGGGAGACAGCCCCAGCATTTT,CASREQGRQPQHF,13,TRBD1,.,TRBJ1-5,TRBV2
TGTGCCAGCAGCCCCGGGACAGGGACGGCTGGGGCCAACGTCCTGACTTTC,CASSPGTGTAGANVLTF,17,TRBD1,.,TRBJ2-6,TRBV4-2
TGTGCCAGCTCACCACTACCGGGATTAAGCTCCTACGAGCAGTACTTC,CASSPLPGLSSYEQYF,16,.,.,TRBJ2-7,TRBV18
TGTGCCAGCAGCCTTCAGACAGGCCCGCAAGAGACCCAGTACTTC,CASSLQTGPQETQYF,15,.,once,TRBJ2-5,TRBV5-4
TGTGCCAGTACCAAAAACATGTTAAATCAGCCCCAGCATTTT,CASTKNMLNQPQHF,14,.,.,TRBJ1-5,TRBV19
TGCGCCAGCAGCCAAGAGGAGGGACGGGCCGAGCAGTACTTC,CASSQEEGRAEQYF,14,.,few,TRBJ2-7,TRBV4-3
TGTGCCAGCAGCCAATCTAGACTAGCGGGGGGGGAGACCCAGTACTTC,CASSQSRLAGGETQYF,16,TRBD2,.,TRBJ2-5,TRBV3-1/TRBV3-2
TGTGCCACCAGCGGGAGGGGCTCGAGCACAGATACGCAGTATTTT,CATSGRGSSTDTQYF,15,TRBD2,.,TRBJ2-3,TRBV15
TGCGCCAGCAGCCCCGAGGGGGGCCTATTGTATTCACCCCTCCACTTT,CASSPEGGLLYSPLHF,16,.,.,TRBJ1-6,TRBV5-1
TGTGCCAGCAGCCTCGGACAGGGGCGGTTGAACTATGGCTACACCTTC,CASSLGQGRLNYGYTF,16,TRBD1,.,TRBJ1-2,TRBV3-1/TRBV3-2
TGCGCCAGCAGCTTGGTTGGCGAAAACTATGGCTACACCTTC,CASSLVGENYGYTF,14,.,.,TRBJ1-2,TRBV5-1
TGTGCCAGCAGATGGTTCGACAGTGGTGAAGCTTTCTTT,CASRWFDSGEAFF,13,.,.,TRBJ1-1,TRBV7-2
TGCGCCAGCAGCCCCGGGACAGGGCGGGTCAATGAGCAGTTCTTC,CASSPGTGRVNEQFF,15,TRBD1,.,TRBJ2-1,TRBV5-1
TGTGCCAGCTCACCTAACCCTCAGCGGGGGAAAGAGACCCAGTACTTC,CASSPNPQRGKETQYF,16,TRBD2,.,TRBJ2-5,TRBV18
TGTGCCAGTAGGCCGCAGGGGGCTGGAACAGATACGCAGTATTTT,CASRPQGAGTDTQYF,15,TRBD1,.,TRBJ2-3,TRBV19
TGTGCCAGCAGCGTGAGGGACGCCAACTATGGCTACACCTTC,CASSVRDANYGYTF,14,.,.,TRBJ1-2,TRBV9
TGTGCCAGCAGCCCGGGTGGGGGTAGGGGGAACAATGAGCAGTTCTTC,CASSPGGGRGNNEQFF,16,.,few,TRBJ2-1,TRBV5-4
TGTGCCATCGGGTGGGACAGGGGTTCCGGGGAGCTGTTTTTT,CAIGWDRGSGELFF,14,TRBD1,.,TRBJ2-2,TRBV10-3
TGTGCCAGCAGCCAAGCCAGGAACACTGAAGCTTTCTTT,CASSQARNTEAFF,13,.,.,TRBJ1-1,TRBV5-4
TGCGCCAGCAGCTCCTACCTAGCGGGGGAGTCAGATACGCAGTATTTT,CASSSYLAGESDTQYF,16,TRBD2,.,TRBJ2-3,TRBV5-1
TGCAGCGTTGAAGTGCCGGGCAGGGATGGCTACACCTTC,CSVEVPGRDGYTF,13,.,once,TRBJ1-2,TRBV29-1
TGTGCCAGCAGCCAAGATCTTGTACCTAACTATGGCTACACCTTC,CASSQDLVPNYGYTF,15,.,once,TRBJ1-2,TRBV3-1/TRBV3-2
TGTGCCAGCAGAGGCAGTCAATCGTACGAGCAGTACTTC,CASRGSQSYEQYF,13,.,.,TRBJ2-7,TRBV14
TGCGCCAGCAGCTTGGGACAGAACAATCAGCCCCAGCATTTT,CASSLGQNNQPQHF,14,.,.,TRBJ1-5,TRBV5-1
TGTGCCAGCAGCTTGGGGCAGCCCTCCTACAATGAGCAGTTCTTC,CASSLGQPSYNEQFF,15,.,.,TRBJ2-1,TRBV5-4
TGTGCCAGTAGTCCCTCATCGCGACAGGGGAATGAAAAACTGTTTTTT,CASSPSSRQGNEKLFF,16,TRBD1,few,TRBJ1-4,TRBV19
TGTGCCACCAGTGACCGACCCACGGGAGAGACCCAGTACTTC,CATSDRPTGETQYF,14,.,.,TRBJ2-5,TRBV24-1
TGTGCCAGTAGTAAGACAGGGGGCGTGAAAGAGACCCAGTACTTC,CASSKTGGVKETQYF,15,TRBD1,.,TRBJ2-5,TRBV19
TGCGCCAGCAGCCCCGGGGGGCCTCAAAACATTCAGTACTTC,CASSPGGPQNIQYF,14,.,few,TRBJ2-4,TRBV4-1
TGTGCCAGTAGAATAACCTTAGCGGAAAAACTGTTTTTT,CASRITLAEKLFF,13,.,.,TRBJ1-4,TRBV19
TGTGCCACCAGCTTGACAGGATACACTGAAGCTTTCTTT,CATSLTGYTEAFF,13,.,.,TRBJ1-1,TRBV15
TGTGCCAGCAGCCCGGGGACTTGGAATTCACCCCTCCACTTT,CASSPGTWNSPLHF,14,.,.,TRBJ1-6,TRBV5-5
TGTGCCAGCAGTTACCCCTCGACCCGCACAGATACGCAGTATTTT,CASSYPSTRTDTQYF,15,.,few,TRBJ2-3,TRBV28